The source of this TCR beta chain is a study of blood T cell repertoires in COVID-19 (TCRdb year 2020). At the level of the whole study: Samples from collaborators originated in the United States, Italy and Spain and spanned both the acute and convalescent phases of COVID-19. The prospective study material was composed of cDNA or gDNA derived from T cells, B-cell-depleted T cells, or PBMCs. The dataset comprised deeply sampled blood TCRbeta repertoires from subjects exposed to, actively infected with, or recovered from COVID-19. The repertoires were released in a freely available public database intended as a resource for research on the immune response to SARS-CoV-2. Samples were obtained from the ongoing ImmuneRACE study (first 160 participants) and from 1,254 subjects provided by 6 global collaborators. Nearly every sample came with metadata listing a de-identified subject ID, COVID-19 status, age in years and sex. HLA class I and class II types, where available, came from metadata supplied by the sample provider rather than from assay-based typing. The study at large found these results: The amount of clinical and demographic metadata varied by source and participant and was provided uncurated.

Whole blood was collected in K2EDTA tubes by collaborating institutions according to the institutions' own protocols. For TCRbeta analysis, collaborators shipped samples as frozen whole blood, isolated PBMCs, or DNA extracted from either of those sample types. The immunoSEQ Assay, a bias-controlled multiplex PCR, was used to amplify TCRbeta CDR3 regions from genomic DNA. The source study handled its data this way. The number of nucleated cells in each sample was estimated from the amplification of reference gene primers within the assay. To quantify the absolute abundance of each unique TCRbeta CDR3 rearrangement, sequence reads were collapsed and filtered. For each sample, productive Simpson clonality was calculated as the square root of Simpson's diversity index across productive rearrangements. What TCRdb holds here is the immuneACCESS table cut down to in-frame rearrangements. Part of the clones is not present; checked against another copy, under half of the missing clones reflect an unresolved V gene, and the others are unexplained. V, J and clone size are taken as reported in that table, and D and trimming were inferred from the DNA itself. In this sample the table shows 200,000 to 300,000 clones, 80% to 85% of which occur a single time. The top ten hold 12% of the sample.

As concerns this clone: No antigen is known for it. No base quality values were provided; no much bigger clone lies one nucleotide off.

This clonotype was obtained from a woman in her sixties or seventies with active or convalescent COVID-19. Sequences were obtained from peripheral blood.

In nucleotide form, the sequence is TGTGCCAGCTCCGTACAGGGGGTTGGGTACAATGAGCAGTTCTTC. It encodes CASSVQGVGYNEQFF. The sequence links TRBV18 to TRBJ2-1, with 8 junctional bases fitting TRBD1. CDR3 length: 15 amino acids, cysteine to phenylalanine. The only DNA kept is the CDR3, 45 bases in frame from the first base. V trim: 6 bases; J trim: 4 bases; unmatched bases: 8. CDR1 and CDR2 are read off the germline V gene as KGHSH and LQKENI.